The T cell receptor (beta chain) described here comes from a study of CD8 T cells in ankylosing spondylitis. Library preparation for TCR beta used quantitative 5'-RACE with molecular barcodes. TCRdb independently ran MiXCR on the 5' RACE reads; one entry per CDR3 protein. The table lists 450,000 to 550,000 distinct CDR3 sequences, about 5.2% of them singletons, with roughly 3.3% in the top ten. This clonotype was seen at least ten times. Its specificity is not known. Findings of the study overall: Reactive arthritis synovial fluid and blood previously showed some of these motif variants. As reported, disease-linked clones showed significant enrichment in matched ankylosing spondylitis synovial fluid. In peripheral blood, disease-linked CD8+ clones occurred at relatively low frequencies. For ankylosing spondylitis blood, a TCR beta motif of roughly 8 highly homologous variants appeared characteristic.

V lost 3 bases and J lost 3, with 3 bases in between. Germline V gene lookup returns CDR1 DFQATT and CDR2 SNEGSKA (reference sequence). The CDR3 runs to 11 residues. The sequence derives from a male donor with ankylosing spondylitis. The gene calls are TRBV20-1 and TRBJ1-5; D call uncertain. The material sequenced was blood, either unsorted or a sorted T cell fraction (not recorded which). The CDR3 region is CSASSNQPQHF. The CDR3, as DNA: TGCAGTGCTAGTTCCAATCAGCCCCAGCATTTT.